These 24 T cell receptor beta chains were sequenced from one sample in a study of control samples from healthy donors and cancer patients. TCRdb's copy holds only in-frame clones and misses some; the assay was immunoSEQ multiplex PCR. The profile shows 150,000 or so clones, around nine tenths of them singletons. Sequencing was performed on blood. The receptors were sampled from a man between 18 and 35 years old in good health.

The chain joins TRBV12-3 or TRBV12-4 to TRBJ2-1; D uncertain. The germline V and J ends were trimmed by 6 bases and 7 bases, with 13 bases remaining between them. This CDR3 is built from 13 residues. The CDR3 bases are TGTGCCAGCAGCCGGATTTTGGGAAATGAGCAGTTCTTC. Its translation: CASSRILGNEQFF.

This rearrangement joins TRBV7-9 to TRBJ1-1; D is unclear. This CDR3 region has 14 residues. The germline V gene encodes CDR1 SEHNR and CDR2 FQNEAQ (reference sequence). Trimming cost V 6 bases and J 0 bases, with 11 bases left between them. The CDR3 loop is CASRNSFVNTEAFF. The CDR3 DNA sequence: TGTGCCAGCAGAAACAGTTTTGTGAACACTGAAGCTTTCTTT.

The chain couples TRBV7-6 to TRBJ2-2, with unresolved D. There are 14 residues in the CDR3. CDR1 is SGHVS and CDR2 is FNYEAQ in the germline V gene. V was cut by 1 base and J by 5 bases, with 8 bases left in between. In DNA form, the CDR3 reads TGTGCCAGCAGCTTAGAAGGCGGAACCGGGGAGCTGTTTTTT. Its translation: CASSLEGGTGELFF.

The V call is TRBV7-9, the J call TRBJ1-2, with 9 bases matching TRBD1. The CDR3 length is 17 residues. Germline V gene data show CDR1 as SEHNR and CDR2 as FQNEAQ (reference sequence). V was pared by 6 bases and J by 3 bases, with 14 bases of the junction left unmatched. The CDR3 nucleotides read TGTGCCAGCAGAACAACCGACAGGGGGGTTTTGGACTATGGCTACACCTTC. Translating gives CASRTTDRGVLDYGYTF.

This chain links TRBV14 with TRBJ1-5, with TRBD1 as a possible D gene (6 bases). The CDR3 is 16 amino acids. Trimming stripped 2 bases from V and 7 bases from J, with 18 bases between. Germline CDR1 and CDR2: SGHDN and FVKESK. The CDR3 here is CASSQHREGTKQPQHF. For the CDR3, the DNA is TGTGCCAGCAGCCAACACAGGGAAGGGACGAAGCAGCCCCAGCATTTT.

This sequence joins TRBV5-6 and TRBJ1-4, with no clear D. Germline V CDR1 and CDR2: SGHDT, YYEEEE. V was trimmed by 3 bases and J by 6 bases, leaving 9 bases between them. This CDR3 spans 13 amino acids. The CDR3 sequence is CASSSRTDEKLFF. The CDR3 DNA is TGTGCCAGCAGCTCCCGTACGGATGAAAAACTGTTTTTT.

J is TRBJ2-3 and V is TRBV7-9, with D maybe TRBD2 (5 bases). Germline values: CDR1 SEHNR, CDR2 FQNEAQ (reference sequence). The CDR3 extends over 15 amino acids. V was clipped by 1 base and J by 1 base, with 9 bases between them. CDR3 residues: CASSLVSGGTDTQYF. Written as DNA, the CDR3 is TGTGCCAGCAGCTTAGTAAGCGGCGGCACAGATACGCAGTATTTT.

The genes are TRBV12-5 and TRBJ2-7, with TRBD1 matching over 8 bases. V lost 7 bases to trimming and J lost 4 bases; unmatched junction nucleotides: 9. Germline assignment: CDR1 LGHNT and CDR2 FRNRAP. This CDR3 is built from 14 residues. CDR3 nucleotide sequence: TGTGCTAGTGCCCAACAGGGGGTTGGGTACGAGCAGTACTTC. This gives the protein CASAQQGVGYEQYF.

The V gene is TRBV27, the J gene TRBJ1-5, with D unclear. Trimming pared 0 bases from V and 3 bases from J, leaving 9 bases between. The CDR3 spans 15 residues. CDR1 and CDR2 from the germline V gene are MNHEY and SMNVEV (reference sequence). Here the CDR3 reads CASSLSAPINQPQHF. The CDR3 coding sequence is TGTGCCAGCAGTTTATCGGCGCCGATCAATCAGCCCCAGCATTTT.

Comments on this clone: Other nucleotide sequences from this sample produce the same CDR3. This sequence joins TRBV10-3 and TRBJ2-7, with 10 bases lining up with TRBD1. J was trimmed by 4 bases and V by 10 bases; bases with no gene match: 4. There are 12 residues in the CDR3. The germline V gene encodes CDR1 ENHRY and CDR2 SYGVKD. The CDR3 region has the DNA TGTGCCACCCAGGACAGGGGGTACGAGCAGTACTTC. Residues: CATQDRGYEQYF.

V and J are TRBV12-3 or TRBV12-4 and TRBJ1-3; D uncertain. This CDR3 comprises 12 residues. Trimming stripped 6 bases from V and 4 bases from J, with 7 bases between. The CDR3 loop is CASSNTGNTIYF. In nucleotides, the CDR3 is TGTGCCAGCAGCAATACAGGAAACACCATATATTTT.

V is TRBV3-1 (or the pseudogene TRBV3-2) and J is TRBJ2-7, with D tentatively TRBD2 (6 bases). Germline values: CDR1 LGHDT, CDR2 YNNKEL (reference sequence). The CDR3 contains 16 residues. Between the trimmed V and J ends, which lost 4 bases and 3 bases, there was a span of 19 bases. Here the CDR3 reads CASSPGPGGPDYEQYF. DNA of the CDR3: TGTGCCAGCAGCCCTGGCCCCGGGGGACCCGACTACGAGCAGTACTTC.

The J gene is TRBJ2-1, the V gene TRBV3-1 (or the pseudogene TRBV3-2); D is undetermined. The germline V gene has CDR1 LGHDT and CDR2 YNNKEL (reference sequence). The CDR3 sequence is 16 residues long. Deletions cut 0 bases from V and 0 bases from J, with 9 bases between. CDR3: CASSQDEWSSYNEQFF. The CDR3 DNA reads TGTGCCAGCAGCCAAGACGAGTGGAGCTCCTACAATGAGCAGTTCTTC.

CDR3 DNA sequence: TGTGCCAGCAGTTTCTCCGCGGTCGAGTTCTTC. This codes for CASSFSAVEFF. This rearrangement joins TRBV12-3 or TRBV12-4 to TRBJ2-1; D is ambiguous. The CDR3 has 11 residues. V lost 3 bases and J lost 14, with 11 bases in between.

The gene calls are TRBV19 and TRBJ1-4; D is unresolved. The V gene's germline CDR1 is LNHDA and CDR2 SQIVND (reference sequence). V shed 1 base and J shed 10 bases, with 16 bases lying between them. There are 15 residues in the CDR3. The CDR3 sequence is CASSIGGSLSGKLFF. CDR3 DNA: TGTGCCAGTAGTATAGGAGGGTCCTTGAGTGGAAAACTGTTTTTT.

This chain connects TRBV14 to TRBJ1-4; D ambiguous. V lost 3 bases to trimming and J lost 3 bases, with 8 bases between them. CDR3 length: 14 amino acids. Germline assignment: CDR1 SGHDN and CDR2 FVKESK. CDR3 residues: CASSQVSANEKLFF. CDR3 bases: TGTGCCAGCAGCCAGGTGTCCGCTAATGAAAAACTGTTTTTT.

This chain joins TRBV2 and TRBJ1-1; 7 nucleotides match TRBD1. The trim removed 10 bases at V and 1 base at J, leaving 9 bases unmatched. The CDR3 contains 14 residues. CDR1 and CDR2 from the germline V gene are SNHLY and FYNNEI. The CDR3 region has the DNA TGTGCCACCCTGGGGGACAGAGCGAACACTGAAGCTTTCTTT. The encoded protein is CATLGDRANTEAFF. Together with reference TRBV2 and TRBJ1-1, the CDR3 gives the full variable domain: EPEVTQTPSHQVTQMGQEVILRCVPISNHLYFYWYRQILGQKVEFLVSFYNNEISEKSEIFDDQFSVERPDGSNFTLKIRSTKLEDSAMYFCATLGDRANTEAFFGQGTRLTVV.

In the case of this clone: The sample holds other DNA sequences that translate to the same CDR3. V is TRBV10-3 and J is TRBJ1-2; 11 bases are shared with TRBD1. The V gene end was trimmed by 5 bases and the J gene end by 2 bases; junction bases not matched to a gene: 1. Germline CDR1 is ENHRY and CDR2 is SYGVKD. CDR3 length equals 14 residues. CDR3 nucleotides: TGTGCCATCAGTAGGACAGGGGGCAACTATGGCTACACCTTC. Its protein product is CAISRTGGNYGYTF.

V and J are TRBV15 and TRBJ2-1, with D perhaps matching TRBD1 or TRBD2 (5 bases each). The CDR3 length is 14 residues. The V gene's germline CDR1 is LNHNV and CDR2 YYDKDF (reference sequence). V lost 0 bases, J lost 10 bases, and 13 bases lay in between. The CDR3 region is CATSRDPGRNEQFF. The DNA of the CDR3 is TGTGCCACCAGCAGAGATCCGGGACGGAACGAGCAGTTCTTC.

This clone has just one count. The chain is built from TRBV30 and TRBJ1-4; D is unclear. Trimming cost V 3 bases and J 0 bases, with 14 bases left between them. The CDR3 loop spans 16 amino acids. CDR1 and CDR2 (germline): GTSNPN, SVGIG (reference sequence). Here the CDR3 reads CAWRSGNPATNEKLFF. In DNA, the CDR3 is TGTGCCTGGAGATCGGGCAACCCCGCAACTAATGAAAAACTGTTTTTT.

The chain recombines TRBV21-1 with TRBJ2-6; TRBD2 is the table's D call and was not checked against the DNA. TRBV21-1 is given as a pseudogene. This CDR3 has 18 residues. For the CDR3, the DNA is TGTGCCAGCAGCAAGACTAGCGGGGGCCGCTCTGGGGCCAACGTCCTGACTTTC. This encodes CASSKTSGGRSGANVLTF.

The chain links TRBV24-1 to TRBJ2-1, with D possibly being TRBD2 (6 bases). The CDR3 length is 15 residues. From germline, CDR1 is KGHDR and CDR2 SFDVKD. The V end was cut by 10 bases, the J end by 8 bases, with 23 bases between. CDR3 bases: TGTGCCACGGGGGGATCGGGAGTATTTTTCGATGAGCAGTTCTTC. This gives the protein CATGGSGVFFDEQFF.

The genes are TRBV5-1 and TRBJ2-7, with a possible D match to TRBD1 (6 bases). The CDR3 spans 15 residues. Per the germline V gene, CDR1 is SGHRS and CDR2 is YFSETQ. V was pared by 2 bases and J by 4 bases, with 16 bases between. The CDR3 DNA reads TGCGCCAGCAGCTTCAATGGGGGCAGGGGTTACGAGCAGTACTTC. Translated: CASSFNGGRGYEQYF.

The CDR3 sequence is CASSSFGYLKTSYNEQFF. CDR3 bases: TGTGCCAGCAGTTCCTTTGGGTACCTCAAGACCTCCTACAATGAGCAGTTCTTC. The V and J genes are TRBV27 and TRBJ2-1; D unresolved. The V and J ends lost 4 bases and 0 bases respectively, with 19 bases between them. Per the germline V gene, CDR1 is MNHEY and CDR2 is SMNVEV (reference sequence). This CDR3 comprises 18 residues.